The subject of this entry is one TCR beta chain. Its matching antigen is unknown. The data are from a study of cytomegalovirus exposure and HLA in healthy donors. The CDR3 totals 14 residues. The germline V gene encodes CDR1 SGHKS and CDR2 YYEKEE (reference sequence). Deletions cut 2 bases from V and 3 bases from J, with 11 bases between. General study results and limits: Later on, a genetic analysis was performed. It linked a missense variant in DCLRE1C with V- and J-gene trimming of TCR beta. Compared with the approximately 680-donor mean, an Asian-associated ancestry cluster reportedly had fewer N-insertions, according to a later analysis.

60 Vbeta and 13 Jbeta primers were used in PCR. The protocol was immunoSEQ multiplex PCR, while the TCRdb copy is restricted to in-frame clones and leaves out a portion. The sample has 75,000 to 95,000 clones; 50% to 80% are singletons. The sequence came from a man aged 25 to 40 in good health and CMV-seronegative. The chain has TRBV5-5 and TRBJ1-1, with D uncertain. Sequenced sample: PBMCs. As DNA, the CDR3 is TGTGCCAGCAGCTTCTCGGGGTCGTACACTGAAGCTTTCTTT. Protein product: CASSFSGSYTEAFF.